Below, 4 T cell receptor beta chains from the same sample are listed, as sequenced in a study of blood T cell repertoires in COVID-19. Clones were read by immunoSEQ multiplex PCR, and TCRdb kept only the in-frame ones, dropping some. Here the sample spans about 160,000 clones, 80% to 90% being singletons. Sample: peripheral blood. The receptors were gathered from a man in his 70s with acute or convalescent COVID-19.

CDR3 coding DNA: TGTGCCAGCAGCTTTCAAGCGGGAGGGGCCGGGGAGCTGTTTTTT. Translating gives CASSFQAGGAGELFF. The gene calls are TRBV5-6 and TRBJ2-2; 10 bases fit TRBD2. The V gene end was trimmed by 2 bases and the J gene end by 6 bases; junction bases not matched to a gene: 4. Looked up from germline, CDR1 is SGHDT and CDR2 is YYEEEE. CDR3 length equals 15 residues. Drawing the rest from reference TRBV5-6 and TRBJ2-2, the complete variable domain is DAGVTQSPTHLIKTRGQQVTLRCSPKSGHDTVSWYQQALGQGPQFIFQYYEEEERQRGNFPDRFSGHQFPNYSSELNVNALLLGDSALYLCASSFQAGGAGELFFGEGSRLTVL.

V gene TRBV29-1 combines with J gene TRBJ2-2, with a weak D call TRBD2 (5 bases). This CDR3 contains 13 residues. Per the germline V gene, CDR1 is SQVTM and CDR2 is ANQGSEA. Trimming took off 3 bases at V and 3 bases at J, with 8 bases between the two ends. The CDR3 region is CSVDAADTGELFF. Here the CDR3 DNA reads TGCAGCGTTGATGCAGCGGACACCGGGGAGCTGTTTTTT.

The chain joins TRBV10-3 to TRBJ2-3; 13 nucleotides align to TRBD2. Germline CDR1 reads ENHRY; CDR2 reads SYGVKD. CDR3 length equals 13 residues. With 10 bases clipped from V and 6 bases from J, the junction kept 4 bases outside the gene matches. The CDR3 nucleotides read TGTGCCAGTCAGGGACTAGCGGGGGATACGCAGTATTTT. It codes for CASQGLAGDTQYF.

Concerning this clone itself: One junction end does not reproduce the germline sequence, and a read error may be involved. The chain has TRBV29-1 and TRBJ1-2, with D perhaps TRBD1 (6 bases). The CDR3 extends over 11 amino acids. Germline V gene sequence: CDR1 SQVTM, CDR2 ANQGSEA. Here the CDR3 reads CSVEDQRGKAF. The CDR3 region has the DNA TGCAGCGTTGAAGATCAGAGGGGGAAAGCCTTC.